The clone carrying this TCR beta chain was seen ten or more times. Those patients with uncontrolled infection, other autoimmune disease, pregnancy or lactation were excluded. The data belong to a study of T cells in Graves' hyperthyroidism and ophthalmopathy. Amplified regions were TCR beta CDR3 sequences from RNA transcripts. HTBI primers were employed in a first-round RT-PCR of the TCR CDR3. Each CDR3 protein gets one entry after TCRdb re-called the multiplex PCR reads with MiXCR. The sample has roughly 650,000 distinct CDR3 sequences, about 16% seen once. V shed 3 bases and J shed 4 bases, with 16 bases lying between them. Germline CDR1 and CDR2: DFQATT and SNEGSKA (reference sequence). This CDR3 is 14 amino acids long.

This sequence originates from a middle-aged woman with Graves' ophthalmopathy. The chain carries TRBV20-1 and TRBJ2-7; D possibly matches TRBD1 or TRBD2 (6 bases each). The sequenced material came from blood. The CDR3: CSARPGGPIYEQYF. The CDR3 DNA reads TGCAGTGCTAGGCCTGGGGGGCCGATTTACGAGCAGTACTTC.